This entry describes one T cell receptor beta chain. The data were obtained in a study of read filtering for tumor transcriptome and immune sequencing. The CDR3 is made up of 12 amino acids. Germline V CDR1 and CDR2: DFQATT, SNEGSKA (reference sequence). Trimming pared 4 bases from V and 8 bases from J, leaving 12 bases between. This library used roughly 400 ng RNA and molecular barcoded adaptors spanning alpha/delta and beta/gamma chains. Each CDR3 protein gets one entry after TCRdb re-called the reads with MiXCR. The sample lists roughly 59,000 distinct CDR3 sequences, about 19% occurring once. Sequencing used a population of CD138-negative cells sorted from bone marrow. The receptor was isolated from a donor at least 40 years old with multiple myeloma. The rearrangement links TRBV20-1 to TRBJ2-1; D uncertain. This CDR3 reads CSATATYDEQFF. The CDR3, as DNA: TGCAGTGCTACGGCCACTTACGATGAGCAGTTCTTC.